This TCR beta chain was obtained from a study of shared clonotypes between healthy human individuals. Overall study results and limits: Clonotype sharing among the donors was expected to vary with sequencing depth.

Germline V gene sequence: CDR1 SEHNR, CDR2 FQNEAQ (reference sequence). V was pared by 5 bases and J by 7 bases, with 11 bases of the junction left unmatched. CDR3 length equals 15 residues. About this clone itself: Antigen unknown.

The repertoire was sequenced with immunoSEQ multiplex PCR; TCRdb's copy has only in-frame clones and lacks some. There are around 440,000 clones in the sample; roughly three quarters occur only once, and 9.5% to 15% lies in the top ten. The sequence derives from a woman aged 40-49 years in good health. Some clones in this sample may be carry-over from other donors' samples. The sequenced material came from PBMCs. The rearrangement joins TRBV7-9 to TRBJ1-2; the match to TRBD1 covers 9 bases. DNA for the CDR3: TGTGCCAGCAGCCCTCAGCCCGGGACAGGGTTTGGCTACACCTTC. Protein product: CASSPQPGTGFGYTF. The complete variable domain, with remaining parts taken from reference TRBV7-9 and TRBJ1-2, reads DTGVSQNPRHKITKRGQNVTFRCDPISEHNRLYWYRQTLGQGPEFLTYFQNEAQLEKSRLLSDRFSAERPKGSFSTLEIQRTEQGDSAMYLCASSPQPGTGFGYTFGSGTRLTVV.